This T cell receptor beta chain derives from a study of blood T cell repertoires in COVID-19. About the study: Italy, Spain and the United States were the sources of the convalescent and acute COVID-19 samples. From T cells, B-cell-depleted T cells, or PBMCs came the material, which was cDNA or gDNA.

As originally analysed: Nucleated cell number was recorded as an estimate derived from reference gene primer amplification. Clones were read by immunoSEQ multiplex PCR, and TCRdb kept only the in-frame ones, dropping some. The V and J calls and the clone size are those of that table, but D and trimming were determined from the DNA. The sample shows about 58,000 clones, 60% to 85% of them seen only once. Between the trimmed V and J ends, which lost 3 bases and 7 bases, there was a span of 21 bases. The V gene's germline CDR1 is MNHEY and CDR2 SVGAGI. This CDR3 is built from 16 residues. Sequencing was carried out using peripheral blood. The chain recombines TRBV6-5 with TRBJ1-1, with a tentative D call TRBD1 (6 bases). This TCR came from a human donor in a cohort sampled during active COVID-19. CDR3 sequence: CASSYDARVGQLEAFF. CDR3 DNA sequence: TGTGCCAGCAGTTATGACGCACGTGTCGGACAGCTTGAAGCTTTCTTT.